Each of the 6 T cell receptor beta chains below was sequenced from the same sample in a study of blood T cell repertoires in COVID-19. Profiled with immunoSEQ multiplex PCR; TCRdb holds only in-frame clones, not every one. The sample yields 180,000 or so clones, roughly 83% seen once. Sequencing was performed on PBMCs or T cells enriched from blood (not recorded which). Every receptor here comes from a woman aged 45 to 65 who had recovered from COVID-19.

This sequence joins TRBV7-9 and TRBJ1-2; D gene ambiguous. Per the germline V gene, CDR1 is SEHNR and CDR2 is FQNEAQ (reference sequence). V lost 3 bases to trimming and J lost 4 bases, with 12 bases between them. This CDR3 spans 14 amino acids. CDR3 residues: CASSFTSGGYGYTF. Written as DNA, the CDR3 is TGTGCCAGCAGCTTCACCTCCGGCGGCTATGGCTACACCTTC. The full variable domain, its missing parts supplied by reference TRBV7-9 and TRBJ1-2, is DTGVSQNPRHKITKRGQNVTFRCDPISEHNRLYWYRQTLGQGPEFLTYFQNEAQLEKSRLLSDRFSAERPKGSFSTLEIQRTEQGDSAMYLCASSFTSGGYGYTFGSGTRLTVV.

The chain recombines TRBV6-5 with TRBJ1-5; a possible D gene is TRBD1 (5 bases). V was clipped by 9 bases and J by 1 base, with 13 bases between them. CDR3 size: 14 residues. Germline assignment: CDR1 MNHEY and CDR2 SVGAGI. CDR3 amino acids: CASTGFLSNQPQHF. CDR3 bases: TGTGCCAGTACAGGTTTTTTAAGCAATCAGCCCCAGCATTTT.

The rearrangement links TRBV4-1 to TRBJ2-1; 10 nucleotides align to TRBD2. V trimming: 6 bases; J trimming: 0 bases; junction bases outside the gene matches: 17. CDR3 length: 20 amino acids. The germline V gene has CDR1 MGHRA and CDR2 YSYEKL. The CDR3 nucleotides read TGCGCCAGCAGTTCATCTAGCGGGAGAGTTCTTTCGAGCTCCTACAATGAGCAGTTCTTC. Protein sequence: CASSSSSGRVLSSSYNEQFF.

The CDR3 region is CASSSGGALEKLFF. CDR3 DNA sequence: TGTGCCAGCAGCTCCGGGGGGGCGCTTGAAAAACTGTTTTTT. V usage is TRBV11-2 and J usage is TRBJ1-4; the D gene is possibly TRBD1 (6 bases). The CDR3 extends over 14 amino acids. Germline V lookup: CDR1 SGHAT, CDR2 FQNNGV. Trimming removed 4 bases from V and 7 bases from J, with 13 bases in between.

The CDR3 here is CASSGLDRGYGYTF. CDR3 coding DNA: TGTGCCAGCAGTGGGTTAGACAGGGGCTATGGCTACACCTTC. The chain is built from TRBV2 and TRBJ1-2; TRBD1 matches at 8 bases. The CDR3 spans 14 residues. Germline-derived CDR1 and CDR2 are SNHLY and FYNNEI. V lost 4 bases and J lost 4; bases outside the gene matches: 5. The full variable domain, rest sourced from reference TRBV2 and TRBJ1-2, is EPEVTQTPSHQVTQMGQEVILRCVPISNHLYFYWYRQILGQKVEFLVSFYNNEISEKSEIFDDQFSVERPDGSNFTLKIRSTKLEDSAMYFCASSGLDRGYGYTFGSGTRLTVV.

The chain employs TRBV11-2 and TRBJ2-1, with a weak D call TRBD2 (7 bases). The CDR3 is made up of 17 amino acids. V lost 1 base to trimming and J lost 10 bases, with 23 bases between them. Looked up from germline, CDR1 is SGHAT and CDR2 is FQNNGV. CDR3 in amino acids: CASSLGLGAASGQEQFF. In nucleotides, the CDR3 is TGTGCCAGCAGCTTAGGTTTGGGGGCGGCTAGCGGACAAGAGCAGTTCTTC.